These T cell receptor beta chains were read from a single sample in a study of low-dose radiotherapy and immunotherapy resistance in tumors. TCRdb independently ran MiXCR on the reads; one entry per CDR3 protein. The repertoire has around 80,000 distinct CDR3 sequences, under 20% of them found once; the top ten carry roughly 1.4%. Sample: PBMCs, taken after low-dose radiotherapy plus immunotherapy. Receptor source: a male donor with prostate cancer. Both conserved end residues are part of each CDR3. Each record gives: V gene, J gene, CDR3 protein.

V: TRBV7-9
J: TRBJ2-7
CDR3: CASSLVGIRSVYEQYF

V: TRBV15
J: TRBJ2-1
CDR3: CATSRDRSALGNEQFF

V: TRBV6-2/TRBV6-3
J: TRBJ2-1
CDR3: CASRYRGVNEQFF

V: TRBV5-1
J: TRBJ2-1
CDR3: CASSFGQGLNEQFF

V: TRBV10-3
J: TRBJ1-1
CDR3: CAISGGNTEAFF

V: TRBV29-1
J: TRBJ2-1
CDR3: CSQTSGIYNEQFF

V: TRBV7-9
J: TRBJ2-7
CDR3: CASSSGTDGDEQYF

V: TRBV3-1
J: TRBJ1-3
CDR3: CASSQVAQGSGNTIYF

V: TRBV14
J: TRBJ1-2
CDR3: CASSQETRWDGYTF

V: TRBV7-9
J: TRBJ2-2
CDR3: CASSFQGTGELFF

V: TRBV29-1
J: TRBJ2-7
CDR3: CSVGLRTGPYEQYF

V: TRBV19
J: TRBJ2-7
CDR3: CASSVPGQGVYEQYF

V: TRBV5-4
J: TRBJ2-7
CDR3: CASSLDSRSYEQYF

V: TRBV6-2/TRBV6-3
J: TRBJ1-4
CDR3: CASSPRRATTNEKLFF

V: TRBV4-3
J: TRBJ2-7
CDR3: CASSLTSGSGNEQYF

V: TRBV10-3
J: TRBJ2-1
CDR3: CAISDSGTINYNEQFF

V: TRBV20-1
J: TRBJ2-7
CDR3: CTPIRARAGYDEQYF

V: TRBV6-1
J: TRBJ2-1
CDR3: CASGRSGGSSYNEQFF

V: TRBV5-1
J: TRBJ2-3
CDR3: CASSSVTDDTQYF

V: TRBV28
J: TRBJ1-3
CDR3: CASKFAPGNTIYF

V: TRBV20-1
J: TRBJ1-1
CDR3: CSARDLRSTEAFF

V: TRBV4-3
J: TRBJ2-2
CDR3: CASSQDGVSYTGELFF

V: TRBV5-6
J: TRBJ1-2
CDR3: CASSADIYGYTF

V: TRBV28
J: TRBJ2-7
CDR3: CASSNGASGSYEQYF

V: TRBV4-3
J: TRBJ2-7
CDR3: CASSQEGGEQYF

V: TRBV5-1
J: TRBJ2-5
CDR3: CASSLADKSQETQYF

V: TRBV20-1
J: TRBJ2-1
CDR3: CSAPLGLAVYNEQFF

V: TRBV20-1
J: TRBJ2-3
CDR3: CSAMPFTDTQYF

V: TRBV4-1
J: TRBJ1-1
CDR3: CASSQVLGGSTEAFF

V: TRBV4-3
J: TRBJ1-6
CDR3: CASSRGTGTAHSPLHF

V: TRBV11-2
J: TRBJ2-5
CDR3: CASSLSWETRQETQYF

V: TRBV24-1
J: TRBJ2-1
CDR3: CATSDPSGQGANNEQFF

V: TRBV3-1
J: TRBJ2-7
CDR3: CASSQGDGYEQYF

V: TRBV6-8
J: TRBJ1-2
CDR3: CASKTTNYGYTF

V: TRBV6-4
J: TRBJ2-3
CDR3: CASSVQSTSTDTQYF

V: TRBV9
J: TRBJ2-3
CDR3: CASSTQGTDTQYF

V: TRBV7-2
J: TRBJ2-1
CDR3: CASSLAANYNEQFF

V: TRBV2
J: TRBJ2-3
CDR3: CASSEQRQGTDTQYF

V: TRBV14
J: TRBJ2-1
CDR3: CASRPGLGFTEQFF

V: TRBV11-2
J: TRBJ2-2
CDR3: CASSLRQQNTGELFF

V: TRBV5-8
J: TRBJ1-1
CDR3: CASSTRGTGSTEAFF

V: TRBV7-9
J: TRBJ1-1
CDR3: CASSPPRRQEAFF

V: TRBV2
J: TRBJ1-5
CDR3: CASNDRVGNQPQHF

V: TRBV19
J: TRBJ2-2
CDR3: CASSIRTTNTGELFF

V: TRBV5-5
J: TRBJ1-2
CDR3: CASSFRDPSNGYTF

V: TRBV7-9
J: TRBJ1-3
CDR3: CASSLGVSGNTIYF

V: TRBV12-3/TRBV12-4
J: TRBJ2-1
CDR3: CASNLGLAGDNEQFF

V: TRBV27
J: TRBJ2-1
CDR3: CASSREGGVSYNEQFF

V: TRBV6-6
J: TRBJ1-2
CDR3: CASSYGSGQFYGYTF

V: TRBV29-1
J: TRBJ2-7
CDR3: CSVRTDRGDYEQYF

V: TRBV7-3
J: TRBJ2-1
CDR3: CASSLGEGGNEQFF